This T cell receptor (beta chain) stems from a study of shared clonotypes between healthy human individuals. This CDR3 comprises 10 residues. V lost 5 bases to trimming and J lost 2 bases, with 3 bases between them. Germline V gene sequence: CDR1 SQVTM, CDR2 ANQGSEA. In regard to this clone: This sample includes further DNA sequences coding for the same CDR3.

Sequencing used immunoSEQ multiplex PCR; TCRdb keeps in-frame clones, though not all of them. Of approximately 1.4 million clones listed, approximately 98% are singletons. This chain uses TRBV29-1 with TRBJ1-1; D ambiguous. The receptor's source is a man younger than 45 in good health. Sequencing input: naive CD4+ T cells sorted from blood. Subset indicated: CD45RA+ positively selected. The CDR3 spells CSVRNTEAFF. In DNA form, the CDR3 reads TGCAGCGTTAGAAACACTGAAGCTTTCTTT.